This T cell receptor (beta chain) was sequenced during a study of molecular identifiers for immune sequencing clone quantification (dated by TCRdb to about 2018). Study-wide context: For a replicate experiment, RNA from roughly 20,000 or 100,000 naive CD8 T cells was divided into five aliquots, and four of the five aliquots were sequenced. This methods study benchmarked molecular-identifier clustering-based TCR repertoire sequencing (MIDCIRS) and TCR RNA copy counting, using CD8 T cells to do so. Here is what the overall study found, with its caveats: In CMV-specific effector cells, clones with more than 20 RNA copies contained over 99% of molecules, whereas in naive cells such clones contained under 1% of molecules. Approximately 2.7 recovered TCR RNA copies per cell were obtained by modeling, versus about 10 by digital PCR, implying a capture efficiency of 25% to 30%. The naive libraries included spiked-in Jurkat TCR RNA (roughly nine copies' worth), and this RNA is not part of the donor repertoire. Identical TCR molecules sharing a barcode could cause highly expanded clone sizes to be underestimated. When barcode sub-clustering was left out, chimeric consensus sequences inflated TCR diversity, with chimeras reaching as high as 47%. A single cell's worth of spiked-in Jurkat TCR RNA was reported detectable even among around 970,000 naive CD8 T cells.

Libraries of naive CD8 T cells were built from around 20,000 to 1,000,000 sorted cells, with 10%, 30% or 50% of the purified RNA used. Naive CD8 T cells were FACS-sorted as CD8+CD4-CCR7+CD45RA+ on a BD FACSAria II into RLT Plus buffer. Detection sensitivity was tested by spiking Jurkat RNA equal to roughly 9 TCR copies' worth into samples containing roughly 17,000-1,100,000 naive CD8 T cells. CD8 T cells were enriched using RosetteSep CD8+ T Cell Enrichment Cocktail and Ficoll-Paque, and the enriched cells then underwent ACK red cell lysis. Preparation of the library involved PCR. Sequencing was carried out with a NextSeq 500. Bulk TCR libraries were generated as previously described, with the TCR primers listed in Table S5 used. Total RNA was purified with the Qiagen AllPrep DNA/RNA kit. Before any analysis, reads coming from multiple sequencing runs of the same library were combined into one pool. Per the authors' processing: Reads were retained only if their TCR constant sequence matched exactly, and those retained reads were trimmed to 150 nt and grouped according to their 12-nt molecular barcodes. Reads within each barcode group were sub-clustered using a 15% Levenshtein threshold, and quality-weighted consensus sequences were constructed for each RNA molecule. Non-functional sequences were removed, as were lower-count sequences one edit away from another. Based on a fit of two negative binomial distributions, barcode sub-clusters having less than 20% of the maximum read count were discarded. In-frame beta chains were kept once TCRdb had trimmed the public reads at Q25 with fastp and called clones with MiXCR. Here each entry gathers all rows of one CDR3 protein and keeps the most common genes and DNA. What appears here as the V and J calls and clone size reflects TCRdb's work, not the paper's. This sample holds more than 450,000 distinct CDR3 sequences; about 26% were observed only once. Of the sample, 0.7% to 0.9% is held by the ten largest clones.

For this clonotype: Its target antigen remains unknown. No much larger clone is present one base from it, and per-base qualities are unavailable.

The TCR originated in a human donor in good health. Some libraries in this study had Jurkat cell RNA spiked in. The sequenced sample consisted of naive CD8+ T cells from blood, with Jurkat cell RNA spiked in. Reading the label with the study, this specimen's cell subset or site is: FACS-sorted CD8+CD4-CCR7+CD45RA+ naive T cells.

The DNA is as follows: TGTGCCAGTAGTATATCCGGGGCCTCCTACGAGCAGTACTTC. Its translation is CASSISGASYEQYF. The chain couples TRBV19 to TRBJ2-7; the D gene cannot be resolved beyond TRBD1 or TRBD2, each matching 5 bases. Between the V and J ends, shortened by 2 bases and 0 bases respectively, the junction contains 8 bases. Taken from the germline V gene (reference sequence), the CDR1 and CDR2 loops are LNHDA and SQIVND. Inclusive of the bounding cysteine and phenylalanine, the CDR3 is 14 residues long. Only the CDR3 DNA stays, 42 bases, in frame from base 1.